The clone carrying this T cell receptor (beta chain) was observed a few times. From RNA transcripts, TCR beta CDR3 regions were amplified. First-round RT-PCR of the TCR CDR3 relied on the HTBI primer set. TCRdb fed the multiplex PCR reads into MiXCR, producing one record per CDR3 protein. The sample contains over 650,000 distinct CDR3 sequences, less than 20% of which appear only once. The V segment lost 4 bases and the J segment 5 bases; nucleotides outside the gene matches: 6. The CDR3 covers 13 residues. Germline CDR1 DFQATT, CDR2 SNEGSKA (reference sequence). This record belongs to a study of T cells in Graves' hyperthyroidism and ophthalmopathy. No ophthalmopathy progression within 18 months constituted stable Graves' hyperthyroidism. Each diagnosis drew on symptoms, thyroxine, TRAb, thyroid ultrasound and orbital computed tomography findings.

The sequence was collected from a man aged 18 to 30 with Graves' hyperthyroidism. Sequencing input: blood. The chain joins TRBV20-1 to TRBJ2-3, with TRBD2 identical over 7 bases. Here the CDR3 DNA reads TGCAGTGCTAAGGCGGGAGAGGGAGATACGCAGTATTTT. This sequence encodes CSAKAGEGDTQYF.